These 32 T cell receptor beta chains were sequenced from one sample in a study of OX40 agonist ivuxolimab in advanced cancers. The data were produced by immunoSEQ multiplex PCR, yet TCRdb's version contains in-frame clones alone and is incomplete. Among tens of thousands of clones, roughly 90% were seen once, and the ten largest hold 15%. The specimen was CD4+ or CD8+ T cells sorted from blood, collected in a trial of the OX40 agonist ivuxolimab. The source of these receptors is an adult with an advanced solid tumor such as melanoma, head and neck, liver or kidney cancer.

This chain joins TRBV9 and TRBJ2-2, with D perhaps matching TRBD2 (6 bases). Germline V gene data show CDR1 as SGDLS and CDR2 as YYNGEE. The CDR3 extends over 16 amino acids. V lost 0 bases and J lost 0, with 9 bases in between. CDR3: CASSVADYSNTGELFF. CDR3 nucleotide sequence: TGTGCCAGCAGCGTAGCGGACTACTCGAACACCGGGGAGCTGTTTTTT.

This clone was recorded once. The V gene is TRBV19, the J gene TRBJ2-1; either TRBD1 or TRBD2 may fit D (5 bases each). The CDR3 runs to 17 residues. Germline loops: CDR1 LNHDA, CDR2 SQIVND (reference sequence). V was clipped by 0 bases and J by 0 bases, with 12 bases between them. The CDR3 sequence: CASSIDEGTYSYNEQFF. DNA of the CDR3: TGTGCCAGTAGTATAGATGAGGGGACCTACTCCTACAATGAGCAGTTCTTC.

The chain combines TRBV7-3 with TRBJ2-1, with TRBD1 matching over 10 bases. The V gene end was trimmed by 1 base and the J gene end by 5 bases; junction bases not matched to a gene: 5. The CDR3 is 16 amino acids. Germline CDR1 is SGHTA and CDR2 is FQGTGA. CDR3 sequence reads: CASSLIVGTGDNEQFF. CDR3 nucleotides: TGTGCCAGCAGCTTAATAGTGGGGACAGGGGACAATGAGCAGTTCTTC. The variable domain in full, with the rest retrieved from reference TRBV7-3 and TRBJ2-1, is GAGVSQTPSNKVTEKGKYVELRCDPISGHTALYWYRQSLGQGPEFLIYFQGTGAADDSGLPNDRFFAVRPEGSVSTLKIQRTERGDSAVYLCASSLIVGTGDNEQFFGPGTRLTVL.

The rearrangement uses TRBV28 and TRBJ2-2; TRBD2 matches at 15 bases. The V and J ends lost 6 bases and 1 base, in that order; junction bases with no gene match: 9. The V gene's germline CDR1 is MDHEN and CDR2 SYDVKM. CDR3 length: 19 amino acids. CDR3 bases: TGTGCCAGCAGCTACCCTGGACTAGCGGGAGGGCTGAACACCGGGGAGCTGTTTTTT. Its translation is CASSYPGLAGGLNTGELFF.

V gene TRBV6-1 combines with J gene TRBJ2-7, with D hard to call. V lost 2 bases, J lost 1 base, and 3 bases lay in between. The CDR3 covers 12 residues. The germline V gene has CDR1 MNHNS and CDR2 SASEGT. The CDR3 DNA reads TGTGCCAGCAGTGAATATTCCTACGAGCAGTACTTC. Protein product: CASSEYSYEQYF.

The chain recombines TRBV9 with TRBJ2-2; D might be TRBD1 or TRBD2, each matching 5 bases. Germline V gene sequence: CDR1 SGDLS, CDR2 YYNGEE. The CDR3 is 15 residues long. Deletions cut 3 bases from V and 6 bases from J, with 15 bases between. CDR3 in amino acids: CASSARDATAGELFF. The CDR3 DNA reads TGTGCCAGCAGCGCGAGGGACGCCACGGCCGGGGAGCTGTTTTTT.

The V gene is TRBV7-8, the J gene TRBJ2-7, with D tentatively TRBD1 (6 bases). Germline CDR1 is SGHVS and CDR2 is FQNEAQ. V lost 5 bases and J lost 3, with 17 bases in between. There are 15 residues in the CDR3. CDR3 sequence: CASSQVGGPIYEQYF. DNA of the CDR3: TGTGCCAGCAGCCAGGTTGGGGGCCCAATCTACGAGCAGTACTTC.

The chain links TRBV4-1 to TRBJ2-7; TRBD2 is a possible D gene (6 bases). The CDR3 runs to 14 residues. Looked up from germline, CDR1 is MGHRA and CDR2 is YSYEKL. Deletions cut 4 bases from V and 4 bases from J, with 14 bases between. CDR3: CASSLKSGVYEQYF. In DNA form, the CDR3 reads TGCGCCAGCAGCCTAAAATCGGGGGTTTACGAGCAGTACTTC.

CDR3 nucleotides: TGCGCCAGCAGCCTAGGGACTTTGTATGAAAAACTGTTTTTT. This gives the protein CASSLGTLYEKLFF. J is TRBJ1-4 and V is TRBV4-1, with D tentatively TRBD1 (5 bases). CDR3 size: 14 residues. Per germline, CDR1 MGHRA and CDR2 YSYEKL. Trimming removed 4 bases at V and 6 bases at J, with 12 bases between.

The V and J genes are TRBV4-1 and TRBJ2-7, with 8 bases fitting TRBD2. Germline lookup yields CDR1 MGHRA and CDR2 YSYEKL. With V trimmed by 0 bases and J by 5 bases, 6 bases remained unmatched. CDR3 length: 15 amino acids. The CDR3 loop is CASSQDPGRADEQYF. The CDR3 nucleotides read TGCGCCAGCAGCCAAGATCCCGGGAGGGCCGACGAGCAGTACTTC.

J is TRBJ2-4 and V is TRBV21-1; TRBD2 reflects the table's D call only, with no check against the DNA. TRBV21-1 is deemed a pseudogene. This CDR3 is 17 amino acids long. Here the CDR3 reads CASRIRLAGLAKNIQYF. CDR3 in DNA: TGTGCCAGCAGAATAAGACTAGCGGGATTAGCCAAAAACATTCAGTACTTC.

The CDR3 loop reads CAIKGLAGNYEQYF. CDR3 nucleotides: TGTGCCATCAAAGGACTAGCGGGGAACTACGAGCAGTACTTC. The gene calls are TRBV10-3 and TRBJ2-7; 12 nucleotides agree with TRBD2. This CDR3 is built from 14 residues. Per the germline V gene, CDR1 is ENHRY and CDR2 is SYGVKD. The V segment lost 7 bases and the J segment 3 bases; nucleotides outside the gene matches: 4.

The V and J genes are TRBV25-1 and TRBJ2-7; 7 bases are shared with TRBD1. The CDR3 has 13 amino acids. V dropped 3 bases and J dropped 3; count of bases not matched to a gene: 2. The germline V gene encodes CDR1 MGHDK and CDR2 SYGVNS. The CDR3 sequence is CASSDRGLYEQYF. CDR3 coding DNA: TGTGCCAGCAGTGATAGGGGGCTCTACGAGCAGTACTTC.

The chain carries TRBV4-3 and TRBJ2-7, with TRBD2 identical over 7 bases. CDR3 length: 16 residues. Germline assignment: CDR1 LGHNA and CDR2 YSLEER. The J segment lost 2 bases and the V segment lost 0 bases, leaving 7 bases of the junction unmatched. CDR3 amino acids: CASSQDRSGNPYEQYF. DNA for the CDR3: TGCGCCAGCAGCCAAGATAGGAGCGGGAATCCCTACGAGCAGTACTTC.

This rearrangement joins TRBV6-1 to TRBJ2-5, with D tentatively TRBD2 (6 bases). Per the germline V gene, CDR1 is MNHNS and CDR2 is SASEGT. The CDR3 contains 13 residues. V was cut by 6 bases and J by 0 bases, with 8 bases left in between. The CDR3 DNA reads TGTGCCAGCAGGGAGGGGTACCAAGAGACCCAGTACTTC. Translated, it gives CASREGYQETQYF.

V is TRBV6-5 and J is TRBJ2-1; tentatively, D is TRBD2 (6 bases). This CDR3 is built from 13 residues. Deletions cut 5 bases from V and 4 bases from J, with 9 bases between. Germline-derived CDR1 and CDR2 are MNHEY and SVGAGI. As DNA, the CDR3 is TGTGCCAGCAGTATAGCGGAATACAATGAGCAGTTCTTC. Translating it yields CASSIAEYNEQFF.

The V gene is TRBV5-1, the J gene TRBJ2-7; D may correspond to TRBD1 or TRBD2 (5 bases each). V shed 6 bases and J shed 0 bases, with 13 bases lying between them. The CDR3 sequence is 14 residues long. Germline V gives CDR1 SGHRS, CDR2 YFSETQ. CDR3 DNA: TGCGCCAGCACCTCCGGGACGAGCTCCTACGAGCAGTACTTC. This sequence encodes CASTSGTSSYEQYF.

This clone was picked up a small number of times. V gene TRBV4-2 combines with J gene TRBJ1-2; the D gene is possibly TRBD1 (6 bases). Germline CDR1 and CDR2: LGHNA and YNFKEQ. Trimming pared 0 bases from V and 7 bases from J, leaving 15 bases between. The CDR3 has 15 amino acids. The CDR3 DNA reads TGTGCCAGCAGCCAAGAGAGGGGACAAGGTCGTGGCTACACCTTC. Protein product: CASSQERGQGRGYTF.

V is TRBV15 and J is TRBJ1-5; TRBD1 might be the D (5 bases). There are 15 residues in the CDR3. CDR1 and CDR2 from the germline V gene are LNHNV and YYDKDF (reference sequence). Trimming cost V 0 bases and J 5 bases, with 11 bases left between them. The CDR3 sequence: CATSRDLRGDQPQHF. CDR3 DNA: TGTGCCACCAGCAGAGATTTGAGGGGAGATCAGCCCCAGCATTTT.

The table lists this clone with a count of one. The V and J genes are TRBV6-1 and TRBJ2-1; D remains unclear. Germline V gives CDR1 MNHNS, CDR2 SASEGT. With 8 bases removed from V and 13 bases from J, the gap between germline ends came to 12 bases. The CDR3 covers 10 residues. CDR3 coding DNA: TGTGCCAGCGGATTGGGAAACCAGTTCTTC. Amino acids: CASGLGNQFF.

This clone occurred once. The chain couples TRBV28 to TRBJ2-7; TRBD2 matches 8 bases. Trimming took 3 bases from V and 2 from J; bases not matched to a gene: 9. Germline values: CDR1 MDHEN, CDR2 SYDVKM. The CDR3 loop spans 16 amino acids. The CDR3 reads CASSFLSSGRAYEQYF. The DNA of the CDR3 is TGTGCCAGCAGTTTCCTCTCATCCGGGAGGGCCTACGAGCAGTACTTC.

The J gene is TRBJ2-7, the V gene TRBV6-5; a weak D match, TRBD1 (5 bases). CDR3 length: 12 residues. The V gene's germline CDR1 is MNHEY and CDR2 SVGAGI. V lost 5 bases, J lost 2 bases, and 7 bases lay in between. The CDR3 DNA sequence: TGTGCCAGCAGTGAAGGGGCCTACGAGCAGTACTTC. It encodes CASSEGAYEQYF.

J is TRBJ2-1 and V is TRBV5-8; 11 bases line up with TRBD2. Germline trimming cut 4 bases from V and 7 bases from J; bases unmatched to any gene: 16. The V gene's germline CDR1 is SGHTS and CDR2 YDEGEE. This CDR3 region has 18 residues. CDR3 in amino acids: CASSPLAGVFIGKNEQFF. CDR3 in DNA: TGTGCCAGCAGCCCACTAGCGGGAGTTTTTATCGGGAAAAATGAGCAGTTCTTC.

The J gene is TRBJ1-2, the V gene TRBV28; 8 bases are a match to TRBD1. Germline trimming cut 4 bases from V and 4 bases from J; bases unmatched to any gene: 14. CDR3 length equals 17 residues. In germline, CDR1 is MDHEN, CDR2 SYDVKM. CDR3 coding DNA: TGTGCCAGCAGTTACCTGTCAGGGGGCGCAGACTTCTATGGCTACACCTTC. Translating gives CASSYLSGGADFYGYTF.

This clone was seen just once. The chain links TRBV9 to TRBJ2-1, with no clear D. Germline values: CDR1 SGDLS, CDR2 YYNGEE. V dropped 1 base and J dropped 0 bases, with 8 bases sitting between them. There are 15 residues in the CDR3. The CDR3 loop is CASSVRVSSYNEQFF. CDR3 nucleotides: TGTGCCAGCAGCGTAAGGGTTAGCTCCTACAATGAGCAGTTCTTC.

V gene TRBV5-5 combines with J gene TRBJ1-5; D is unresolved. Per the germline V gene, CDR1 is SGHKS and CDR2 is YYEKEE (reference sequence). V was pared by 0 bases and J by 6 bases, with 10 bases between. There are 14 residues in the CDR3. The CDR3 nucleotides read TGTGCCAGCAGCTTGGATGTGGGTGCTCAGCCCCAGCATTTT. The encoded protein is CASSLDVGAQPQHF.

The count of this clone is one. The chain's CDR3 is CASRLKGKGTAISGANVLTF. CDR3 sequence (DNA): TGTGCCAGCAGACTTAAGGGGAAGGGGACAGCCATCTCTGGGGCCAACGTCCTGACTTTC. This chain connects TRBV13 to TRBJ2-6, with 7 bases that match TRBD1. V dropped 6 bases and J dropped 0; count of bases not matched to a gene: 17. This CDR3 is built from 20 residues. Germline V gives CDR1 PRHDT, CDR2 FYEKMQ (reference sequence). The full variable domain, rest sourced from reference TRBV13 and TRBJ2-6, is AAGVIQSPRHLIKEKRETATLKCYPIPRHDTVYWYQQGPGQDPQFLISFYEKMQSDKGSIPDRFSAQQFSDYHSELNMSSLELGDSALYFCASRLKGKGTAISGANVLTFGAGSRLTVL.

The CDR3 nucleotides read TGTGCCTGGAGTAAGGGGACAGGGGGAATTTCACCCCTCCACTTT. As protein: CAWSKGTGGISPLHF. V and J are TRBV30 and TRBJ1-6, with 11 positions matching TRBD1. Per germline, CDR1 GTSNPN and CDR2 SVGIG (reference sequence). The length of the CDR3 is 15 residues. Trimming removed 2 bases from V and 9 bases from J; junction bases left unmatched: 6.

V is TRBV5-6 and J is TRBJ2-1, with D perhaps TRBD1 (6 bases). The CDR3 extends over 14 amino acids. Per germline, CDR1 SGHDT and CDR2 YYEEEE. Deletions cut 3 bases from V and 7 bases from J, with 14 bases between. The CDR3 is CASSWGTSVNEQFF. The CDR3 coding sequence is TGTGCCAGCAGCTGGGGGACATCTGTGAATGAGCAGTTCTTC.

The chain joins TRBV29-1 to TRBJ2-5, with D perhaps TRBD2 (7 bases). The ends were cut back, 0 bases at V and 3 bases at J, with 14 bases in the middle. Per germline, CDR1 SQVTM and CDR2 ANQGSEA. This CDR3 is built from 15 residues. CDR3: CSVEEGRGKEETQYF. The DNA of the CDR3 is TGCAGCGTTGAAGAGGGGAGGGGGAAGGAAGAGACCCAGTACTTC.

V and J are TRBV6-5 and TRBJ2-5, with TRBD1 matching 9 bases. V was pared by 6 bases and J by 5 bases, with 4 bases of the junction left unmatched. From germline, CDR1 is MNHEY and CDR2 SVGAGI. The CDR3 is made up of 13 amino acids. The CDR3 spells CASRPTGGETQYF. Written as DNA, the CDR3 is TGTGCCAGCAGACCGACAGGGGGGGAGACCCAGTACTTC.

The rearrangement links TRBV7-9 to TRBJ2-5; D remains ambiguous. Trimming shortened V by 5 bases and J by 0 bases, and 10 bases separated the two germline ends. The CDR3 loop spans 14 amino acids. CDR1 and CDR2 from the germline V gene are SEHNR and FQNEAQ (reference sequence). In DNA form, the CDR3 reads TGTGCCAGCAGCGGGCCTTCGTACCAAGAGACCCAGTACTTC. Residues: CASSGPSYQETQYF.